This T cell receptor beta chain was profiled in a study of PD-1 blockade in classical Hodgkin lymphoma. General observations from the study: Diminished baseline TCR diversity has been reported in newly diagnosed patients relative to healthy donors. Prior to therapy, complete responders displayed diversity much like that of newly diagnosed patients.

This clone was detected a few times. Its antigen is not known. Each patient experienced a relapse that followed autologous stem cell transplantation, and brentuximab vedotin exposure varied. Germline loops: CDR1 MRHNA, CDR2 SNTAGT. This CDR3 spans 15 amino acids. The trim removed 7 bases at V and 3 bases at J, leaving 8 bases unmatched. The method was immunoSEQ multiplex PCR; TCRdb's version includes in-frame clones alone and lacks a portion of them. The top ten hold 2.5% to 3.5% of the sample, which has about 43,000 clones, roughly 72% seen once. The sequencing here drew on peripheral blood mononuclear cells (PBMCs), taken before the second cycle of nivolumab. The sequence came from a human donor with classical Hodgkin lymphoma. The J gene is TRBJ2-3, the V gene TRBV6-4; 9 nucleotides align to TRBD2. The CDR3 nucleotides read TGTGCCAGCACCCCGAGTAGCGGGGGAACAGATACGCAGTATTTT. It encodes CASTPSSGGTDTQYF.